The source of this TCR beta chain is a study of blood T cell repertoires in COVID-19. Overall study: The origin of the acute and convalescent COVID-19 samples was the United States, Italy and Spain. In each case, the material was cDNA or gDNA derived from T cells, B-cell-depleted T cells, or PBMCs.

This clone came up once. Original methodology: From reference gene primer amplification, estimates of nucleated cell counts were derived. Repertoires were generated with immunoSEQ multiplex PCR, while TCRdb's copy carries only in-frame clones and drops some. The V and J calls and clone size were taken over from that table, and D and trimming were inferred from the DNA. The profile shows more than 65,000 clones, around 79% of them singletons. This CDR3 contains 18 residues. Per germline, CDR1 SGHRS and CDR2 YFSETQ. V lost 4 bases and J lost 0; bases outside the gene matches: 12. The V and J genes are TRBV5-1 and TRBJ2-2, with 7 nucleotides matching TRBD1. This TCR came from a woman in her seventies with acute or convalescent COVID-19. Material: peripheral blood. The CDR3 nucleotides are TGCGCCAGCAGCCCAAGACTTGGACAGGCCGCGAACACCGGGGAGCTGTTTTTT. It is translated as CASSPRLGQAANTGELFF.